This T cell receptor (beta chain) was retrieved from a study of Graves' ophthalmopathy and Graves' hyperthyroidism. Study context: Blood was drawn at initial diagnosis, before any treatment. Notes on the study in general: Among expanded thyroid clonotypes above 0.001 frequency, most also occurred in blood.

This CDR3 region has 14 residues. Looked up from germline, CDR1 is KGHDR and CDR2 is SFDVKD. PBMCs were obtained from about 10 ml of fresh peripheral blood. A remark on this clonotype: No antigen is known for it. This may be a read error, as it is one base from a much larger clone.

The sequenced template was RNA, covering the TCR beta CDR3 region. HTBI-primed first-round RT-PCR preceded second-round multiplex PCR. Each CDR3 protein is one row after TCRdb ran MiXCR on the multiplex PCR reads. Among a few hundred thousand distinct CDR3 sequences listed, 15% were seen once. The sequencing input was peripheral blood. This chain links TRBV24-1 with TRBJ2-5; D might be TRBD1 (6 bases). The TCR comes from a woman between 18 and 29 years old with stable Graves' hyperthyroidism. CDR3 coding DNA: TGTGCCTCCAGTCATAGGACAGATATCGAGACCCAGCACTTC. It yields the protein CASSHRTDIETQHF.